The rows below give T cell receptor beta chains drawn from one sample of a study of STAT5B mutations in CD4+ large granular lymphocyte leukemia. This table comes from immunoSEQ multiplex PCR, and its TCRdb copy is limited to in-frame clones, with some not included. The data show some 32,000 clones, approximately 86% seen once. Input material: CD4+ T cells from blood buffy coats. These receptor sequences come from a human donor in good health. The CDR3 runs from the conserved cysteine through the conserved F or W. A D gene is named only where the DNA matches it firmly. Clone size is given for some rows only: seen once, a few or many times, or a class if the clone is expanded.

TRBJ1-1 TRBV2 - TRBD1 CASTLTGRNTEAFF TGTGCCAGCACCTTGACAGGGAGGAACACTGAAGCTTTCTTT
TRBJ1-3 TRBV11-2 - - CASSFSEAIPGNTIYF TGTGCCAGCAGCTTCTCGGAAGCAATTCCGGGAAACACCATATATTTT
TRBJ1-5 TRBV6-1 - TRBD1 CASSEKDRGPQPQHF TGTGCCAGCAGTGAAAAGGACAGGGGGCCTCAGCCCCAGCATTTT
TRBJ2-7 TRBV6-5 - TRBD2 CASSVMGLEEDEQYF TGTGCCAGCAGCGTAATGGGACTAGAAGAGGACGAGCAGTACTTC
TRBJ1-5 TRBV6-1 once TRBD1 CASSGQQNQPQHF TGTGCCAGCTCGGGACAGCAAAATCAGCCCCAGCATTTT
TRBJ1-5 TRBV18 - - CASSSRGGLKANQPQHF TGTGCCAGCTCCTCTCGAGGGGGGTTGAAGGCCAATCAGCCCCAGCATTTT
TRBJ2-3 TRBV5-5 - - CASKSLQGTDTQYF TGTGCCAGCAAGAGCCTACAGGGCACAGATACGCAGTATTTT
TRBJ2-3 TRBV10-3 - TRBD1 CATGTDSTDTQYF TGTGCCACCGGGACAGATAGCACAGATACGCAGTATTTT
TRBJ2-7 TRBV6-1 - TRBD1 CASRGQVGTYEQYF TGTGCCAGCAGAGGACAGGTGGGGACCTACGAGCAGTACTTC
TRBJ1-1 TRBV5-1 - TRBD1 CASSSEGQGGTEAFF TGCGCCAGCAGCTCCGAAGGACAGGGAGGGACTGAAGCTTTCTTT
TRBJ1-5 TRBV19 few - CATRQQLSNQPQHF TGTGCCACCCGGCAACAGCTTAGCAATCAGCCCCAGCATTTT
TRBJ2-3 TRBV5-1 once - CASSVKAVTGSTDTQYF TGCGCCAGCAGCGTGAAGGCTGTAACGGGGTCCACAGATACGCAGTATTTT
TRBJ1-6 TRBV19 - TRBD1 CASSAEDRGNSPLHF TGTGCCAGTAGCGCAGAGGACAGGGGTAATTCACCCCTCCACTTT
TRBJ2-7 TRBV6-6 - - CASSRRDFYEQYF TGTGCCAGCAGTAGGCGGGATTTCTACGAGCAGTACTTC
TRBJ2-2 TRBV30 - - CAWAPFGELFF TGTGCCTGGGCCCCATTTGGGGAGCTGTTTTTT
TRBJ2-4 TRBV20-1 - - CSAIRRNIQYF TGCAGTGCAATTCGGCGAAACATTCAGTACTTC
TRBJ2-3 TRBV19 - TRBD2 CASSTIAGSTDTQYF TGTGCCAGTAGTACAATAGCGGGTTCCACAGATACGCAGTATTTT
TRBJ2-1 TRBV4-3 - - CASSQARRTQYNEQFF TGCGCCAGCAGCCAGGCGCGACGGACCCAATACAATGAGCAGTTCTTC
TRBJ2-7 TRBV5-1 - - CASSSNRYEQYF TGCGCCAGCAGCTCAAACAGATACGAGCAGTACTTC
TRBJ1-5 TRBV29-1 - - CSVEEGGGQPQHF TGCAGCGTTGAAGAGGGAGGAGGGCAACCCCAGCATTTT
TRBJ2-7 TRBV15 - TRBD2 CATSRAGGVYEQYF TGTGCCACCAGCAGAGCGGGAGGAGTCTACGAGCAGTACTTC
TRBJ1-1 TRBV6-1 - TRBD1 CASSGGTGNTEAFF TGTGCCAGCAGTGGGGGGACAGGGAACACTGAAGCTTTCTTT
TRBJ2-7 TRBV7-2 - TRBD2 CASSGTSGSLIYEQYF TGTGCCAGCAGCGGGACTAGCGGGAGTCTAATCTACGAGCAGTACTTC
TRBJ2-1 TRBV6-1 once TRBD2 CASSEGLAGGFREIF TGTGCCAGCAGTGAAGGACTAGCGGGAGGTTTTAGGGAGATCTTC
TRBJ2-5 TRBV5-6 - - CASSPEDSPRETQYF TGCGCCAGCAGCCCCGAGGACTCCCCCCGGGAGACCCAGTACTTC
TRBJ1-6 TRBV5-1 - TRBD1 CASRGGQGGSYNSPLHF TGCGCCAGCAGGGGCGGACAGGGAGGCTCCTATAATTCACCCCTCCACTTT
TRBJ2-3 TRBV5-1 - - CASTREAPPSTDTQYF TGCGCCAGCACCAGGGAGGCCCCCCCAAGCACAGATACGCAGTATTTT
TRBJ2-1 TRBV5-1 - TRBD2 CASSTLAGGDNEQFF TGCGCCAGCAGCACACTAGCGGGAGGAGACAATGAGCAGTTCTTC
TRBJ2-1 TRBV5-1 - TRBD2 CASSFGLADNEQFF TGCGCCAGCAGCTTCGGACTAGCGGACAATGAGCAGTTCTTC
TRBJ1-5 TRBV18 - - CASSPAQRDNQPQHF TGTGCCAGCTCACCGGCGCAGAGAGACAATCAGCCCCAGCATTTT
TRBJ2-5 TRBV9 - - CASSSTGLETQYF TGTGCCAGCAGCTCTACAGGGCTAGAGACCCAGTACTTC
TRBJ1-5 TRBV29-1 - - CSVGQGNQPQHF TGCAGCGTTGGGCAAGGGAATCAGCCCCAGCATTTT
TRBJ1-5 TRBV18 - - CASSPIRQDSNQPQHF TGTGCCAGCTCGCCCATAAGACAGGATAGCAATCAGCCCCAGCATTTT
TRBJ2-4 TRBV6-1 - TRBD2 CASSEVEWLAGERRAKNIQYF TGTGCCAGCAGTGAAGTGGAATGGCTAGCGGGAGAGAGGAGAGCCAAAAACATTCAGTACTTC
TRBJ2-2 TRBV18 few TRBD1 CASSPVGQGGTGELFF TGTGCCAGCTCACCAGTAGGACAGGGCGGAACCGGGGAGCTGTTTTTT
TRBJ2-1 TRBV5-5 - - CASSLGTTNEQFF TGTGCCAGCAGCTTGGGGACTACCAATGAGCAGTTCTTC
TRBJ2-4 TRBV28 few - CASSMDTGIQYF TGTGCCAGCAGTATGGACACCGGCATTCAGTACTTC
TRBJ2-5 TRBV19 - TRBD1 CASSGRQGSFAETQYF TGTGCCAGTAGTGGTAGACAGGGGTCGTTTGCGGAGACCCAGTACTTC
TRBJ2-4 TRBV4-1 - TRBD2 CASSRRLAGLAGGPDIQYF TGCGCCAGCAGCCGCCGTCTGGCGGGACTAGCGGGAGGCCCGGACATTCAGTACTTC
TRBJ1-2 TRBV6-4 - - CASSEEFGRLNYGYTF TGTGCCAGCAGTGAAGAGTTTGGACGGCTTAACTATGGCTACACCTTC
TRBJ1-5 TRBV6-1 - TRBD1 CASREPGQGFGPQHF TGTGCCAGCAGAGAGCCGGGACAGGGATTCGGGCCCCAGCATTTT
TRBJ2-6 TRBV11-2 - - CASSLVGVPTFSGANVLTF TGTGCCAGCAGCTTAGTCGGGGTCCCAACGTTCTCTGGGGCCAACGTCCTGACTTTC
TRBJ1-1 TRBV28 - - CASRDSMNTEAFF TGTGCCAGCAGGGACAGCATGAACACTGAAGCTTTCTTT
TRBJ2-2 TRBV27 - TRBD1 CASSLRQGTLTGELFF TGTGCCAGCAGTTTACGACAGGGTACTCTCACCGGGGAGCTGTTTTTT
TRBJ1-1 TRBV28 once TRBD1 CASSFLQTGYTEAFF TGTGCCAGCAGTTTCCTCCAGACAGGGTACACTGAAGCTTTCTTT
TRBJ2-3 TRBV5-1 - - CASSALGAYGDTQYF TGCGCCAGCAGCGCTCTGGGGGCCTATGGAGATACGCAGTATTTT
TRBJ2-4 TRBV28 - TRBD1 CASSRGGTGGNIQYF TGTGCCAGCAGTCGAGGGGGTACAGGGGGAAACATTCAGTACTTC
TRBJ1-2 TRBV5-5 - - CASSLSSSDYYGYTF TGTGCCAGCAGCCTCTCCTCCTCGGACTACTATGGCTACACCTTC
TRBJ1-2 TRBV6-5 - - CASTEVGGRGYTF TGTGCCAGCACCGAGGTAGGGGGACGAGGCTACACCTTC
TRBJ2-1 TRBV5-1 - TRBD2 CASSLEGSSGRAIVYEQFF TGCGCCAGCAGCTTGGAGGGCTCTAGCGGGAGGGCCATCGTTTATGAGCAGTTCTTC
TRBJ1-1 TRBV29-1 - TRBD1 CSGATGYGAEAFF TGCAGCGGCGCGACAGGGTATGGGGCTGAAGCTTTCTTT
TRBJ2-3 TRBV6-1 - TRBD1 CASSGRTGSTDTQYF TGTGCCAGCAGTGGAAGGACAGGTAGCACAGATACGCAGTATTTT
TRBJ2-7 TRBV28 - TRBD1 CASSVTGRSYEQYF TGTGCCAGCAGTGTGACAGGGCGGTCCTACGAGCAGTACTTC
TRBJ2-7 TRBV5-4 - TRBD2 CASRSGTSGAPEQYF TGTGCCAGCAGATCCGGGACTAGCGGGGCCCCGGAGCAGTACTTC
TRBJ1-1 TRBV19 - - CASSSRRGVRGAEAFF TGTGCCAGTAGTTCCCGCAGGGGCGTACGAGGCGCTGAAGCTTTCTTT
TRBJ1-1 TRBV6-1 - - CASSLFVGQQAFF TGTGCCAGCAGTCTCTTCGTGGGGCAACAAGCTTTCTTT
TRBJ2-2 TRBV18 - TRBD1 CASSLGTGGIGELFF TGTGCCAGCTCACTCGGGACAGGGGGCATCGGGGAGCTGTTTTTT